A selection of T cell receptor beta chains follows, all from one sample in a study of breast tumors, draining lymph nodes, adjacent tissues. TCRdb re-called the multiplex PCR reads with MiXCR, one entry per CDR3 protein. This sample has about 130,000 distinct CDR3 sequences, with just under 20% found just once. The sequenced sample was axillary lymph node tissue. The receptors here all came from a female donor with breast cancer. Some clones in this sample may be carry-over from other donors' samples. The conserved cysteine and the conserved F or W are not part of the CDR3 here.

j_call v_call cdr3_aa
TRBJ2-3 TRBV29-1 SVDASGDRTQY
TRBJ2-5 TRBV4-1 ASSQGQGRETQY
TRBJ2-5 TRBV29-1 SVGGSETQY
TRBJ2-1 TRBV24-1 ATSATDRVENEQF
TRBJ2-3 TRBV11-3 ASSFSSGITDTQY
TRBJ2-5 TRBV18 ASSPSASGGAEYRETQY
TRBJ2-3 TRBV20-1 SARENSGRASTDTQY
TRBJ1-4 TRBV19 ASEMTGAMSLF
TRBJ2-7 TRBV5-8 ASSFGPSSYEQY
TRBJ2-1 TRBV2 ASREREGSYNEQF
TRBJ2-3 TRBV27 ASSPLAGAGDTQY
TRBJ2-1 TRBV6-1 ASSSRLVPNEQF
TRBJ2-2 TRBV7-9 ASSSLAGGTGELF
TRBJ2-1 TRBV3-1 ASSQSSGGSSYNEQF
TRBJ1-4 TRBV28 ASSSLVTPTTNEKPF
TRBJ2-1 TRBV20-1 SASVFDEQF
TRBJ2-7 TRBV6-2/TRBV6-3 ASSVSILAHEQY
TRBJ2-5 TRBV4-1 ASSQDGGQAETQY
TRBJ2-7 TRBV14 ASSQIGIEQY
TRBJ2-7 TRBV20-1 SARLSGVLGEQY
TRBJ1-6 TRBV18 ASSPGTAGNSPLH
TRBJ2-1 TRBV6-1 ASSSPITAEQF
TRBJ2-5 TRBV5-4 ASSLRGLRETQY
TRBJ2-3 TRBV7-9 ASSIGQGLADTQY
TRBJ1-5 TRBV7-9 ASSLQEGQPQH
TRBJ1-3 TRBV30 AWSVSGNTIY
TRBJ1-4 TRBV20-1 SAMAGTGNEKLF
TRBJ1-3 TRBV10-3 AIRQGLVAGNTIY
TRBJ2-7 TRBV27 AKDRDRTYEQY
TRBJ2-2 TRBV19 ASSTRRQGSGTGELF
TRBJ2-6 TRBV2 ASRPLGQASSGANVLT
TRBJ1-2 TRBV20-1 SATRTGPNYGYT
TRBJ2-7 TRBV12-3/TRBV12-4 ASGDGQDTYEQY
TRBJ1-6 TRBV6-1 ASQPGQGSYNSPLH
TRBJ2-7 TRBV7-9 AGRGAGDLYEQY
TRBJ1-6 TRBV6-6 ASRMGKSNSPLH
TRBJ2-2 TRBV20-1 SAPTSGNTGELF
TRBJ1-3 TRBV7-3 ASSLGEAADPGSGNTIY
TRBJ2-2 TRBV4-1 ASSQDEGIGELF
TRBJ1-6 TRBV14 ASSHKAAYNSPLH
TRBJ2-1 TRBV7-8 ASSQIAGVLNEQF
TRBJ2-1 TRBV3-1 TSNRRGSGEQF
TRBJ2-1 TRBV6-5 ASSYGQAGNEQF
TRBJ1-6 TRBV20-1 SARVGSYNSPLH
TRBJ2-6 TRBV20-1 SANSGQSSEANVLT
TRBJ2-7 TRBV5-4 ASSQEAGTGTYEQY
TRBJ1-2 TRBV7-9 ASSFRGNYGYT
TRBJ1-4 TRBV11-2 ASSLVPVNEKLF
TRBJ1-4 TRBV12-3/TRBV12-4 ASSLGNNEKLF
TRBJ2-7 TRBV12-3/TRBV12-4 ASSFSGYEQY
TRBJ1-4 TRBV6-5 ASKKTDFSVEKLF
TRBJ1-5 TRBV28 ASSPGTPDNQPQH
TRBJ2-7 TRBV27 ASSPGTSVSYEQY
TRBJ2-1 TRBV6-5 ASSHTLLAGVAGEQF